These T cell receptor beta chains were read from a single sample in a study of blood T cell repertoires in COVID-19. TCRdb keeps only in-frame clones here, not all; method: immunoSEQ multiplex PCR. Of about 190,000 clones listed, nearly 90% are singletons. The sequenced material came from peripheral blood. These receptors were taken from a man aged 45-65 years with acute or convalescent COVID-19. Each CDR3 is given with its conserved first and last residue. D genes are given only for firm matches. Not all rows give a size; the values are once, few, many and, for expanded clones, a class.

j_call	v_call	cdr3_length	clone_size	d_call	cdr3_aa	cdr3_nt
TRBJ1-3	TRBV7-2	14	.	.	CASRHQGSGNTIYF	TGTGCCAGCAGACATCAGGGCTCTGGAAACACCATATATTTT
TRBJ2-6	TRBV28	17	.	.	CASSFPRTSPGANVLTF	TGTGCCAGCAGTTTCCCCCGGACATCACCTGGGGCCAACGTCCTGACTTTC
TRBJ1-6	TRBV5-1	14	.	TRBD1	CASSFNRGLTPLHF	TGCGCCAGCAGCTTCAACAGGGGGCTGACACCCCTCCACTTT
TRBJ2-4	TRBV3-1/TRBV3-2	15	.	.	CATSLGGLAKNIQYF	TGTGCCACCTCTCTGGGTGGGCTAGCCAAAAACATTCAGTACTTC
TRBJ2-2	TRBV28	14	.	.	CATLSRAGTGELFF	TGTGCCACCCTAAGTCGGGCGGGCACCGGGGAGCTGTTTTTT
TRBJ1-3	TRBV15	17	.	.	CATSRDQATVSGNTIYF	TGTGCCACCAGCAGAGATCAGGCGACAGTCTCTGGAAACACCATATATTTT
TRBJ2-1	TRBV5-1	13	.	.	CASSLHQTVEQFF	TGCGCCAGCAGCTTGCACCAAACGGTTGAGCAGTTCTTC
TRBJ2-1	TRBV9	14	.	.	CASSVAPRNNEQFF	TGTGCCAGCAGCGTAGCGCCTAGAAACAATGAGCAGTTCTTC
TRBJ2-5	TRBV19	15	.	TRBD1	CASSIRDRGRETQYF	TGTGCCAGTAGTATCCGGGACAGGGGGCGAGAGACCCAGTACTTC
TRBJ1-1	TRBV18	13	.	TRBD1	CASSTGTDPEAFF	TGTGCCAGCTCAACGGGGACAGACCCTGAAGCTTTCTTT
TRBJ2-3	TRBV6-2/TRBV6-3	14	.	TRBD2	CASSYDPGLAGLNF	TGTGCCAGCAGTTACGACCCGGGACTAGCGGGGCTGAATTTT
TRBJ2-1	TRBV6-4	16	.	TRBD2	CASSESLAGAYNEQFF	TGTGCCAGCAGTGAGTCCCTAGCGGGGGCGTACAATGAGCAGTTCTTC
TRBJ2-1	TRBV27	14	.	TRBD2	CASSRTSGYNEQFF	TGTGCCAGCAGCCGGACTAGCGGTTACAATGAGCAGTTCTTC
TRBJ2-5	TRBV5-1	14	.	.	CASSLGGNQETQYF	TGCGCCAGCAGCTTGGGCGGAAACCAAGAGACCCAGTACTTC
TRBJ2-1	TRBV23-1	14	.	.	CASIGGSSYNEQFF	TGCGCCAGCATCGGGGGTAGCTCCTACAATGAGCAGTTCTTC
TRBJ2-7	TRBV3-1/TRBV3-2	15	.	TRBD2	CASSQGTSGGGRQYF	TGTGCCAGCAGCCAAGGAACTAGCGGGGGTGGGCGGCAGTACTTC
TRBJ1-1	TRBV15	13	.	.	CATSRDIHTEAFF	TGTGCCACCAGCAGAGATATTCACACTGAAGCTTTCTTT
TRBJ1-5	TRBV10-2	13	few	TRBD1	CASRQGWDQPQHF	TGCGCCAGCAGACAGGGGTGGGATCAGCCCCAGCATTTT
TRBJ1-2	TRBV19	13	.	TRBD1	CASRGDRGYGYTF	TGTGCCAGCCGCGGGGACAGGGGGTATGGCTACACCTTC
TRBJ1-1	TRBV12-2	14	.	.	CASRLEAEATEAFF	TGTGCAAGTCGCTTAGAAGCCGAGGCCACTGAAGCTTTCTTT
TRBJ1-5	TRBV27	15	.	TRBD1	CASSSPGQGNQPQHF	TGTGCCAGCAGTTCCCCGGGACAGGGGAATCAGCCCCAGCATTTT
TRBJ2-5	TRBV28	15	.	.	CASSQPDIAGPYTYF	TGTGCCAGCAGTCAACCGGACATCGCCGGGCCTTACACTTACTTC
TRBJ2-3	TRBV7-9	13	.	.	CASSLGSSPTQYF	TGTGCCAGCAGCTTAGGTTCTTCCCCTACGCAGTATTTT
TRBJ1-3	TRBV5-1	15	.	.	CASSLEGVSGNTIYF	TGCGCCAGCAGCTTGGAGGGGGTCTCTGGAAACACCATATATTTT
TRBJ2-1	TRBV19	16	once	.	CASSSDLLSSYNEQFF	TGTGCCAGTAGTTCAGACTTACTGAGCTCCTACAATGAGCAGTTCTTC
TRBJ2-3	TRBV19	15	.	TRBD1	CASRDRGLSADTQYF	TGTGCCAGCAGGGACAGGGGGCTATCGGCAGATACGCAGTATTTT
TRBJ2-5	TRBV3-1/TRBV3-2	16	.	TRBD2	CASSHLAGGRSETQYF	TGTGCCAGCAGCCATCTAGCGGGGGGGCGTTCGGAGACCCAGTACTTC
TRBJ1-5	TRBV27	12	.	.	CASGEGNQPQHF	TGTGCCAGTGGGGAGGGCAATCAGCCCCAGCATTTT
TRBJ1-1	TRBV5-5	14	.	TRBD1	CASSLRQGNTEAFF	TGTGCCAGCAGCTTGCGACAGGGGAACACTGAAGCTTTCTTT
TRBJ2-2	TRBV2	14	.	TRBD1	CASRDRGFTGELFF	TGTGCCAGCCGGGACAGGGGGTTCACCGGGGAGCTGTTTTTT
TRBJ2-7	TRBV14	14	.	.	CASRGGGHSYEQYF	TGTGCCAGCCGAGGGGGGGGACATTCCTACGAGCAGTACTTC
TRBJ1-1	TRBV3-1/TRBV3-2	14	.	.	CASSPNGRGTEAFF	TGTGCCAGCAGCCCCAACGGCAGGGGCACTGAAGCTTTCTTT
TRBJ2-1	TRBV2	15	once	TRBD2	CASSRTSGAYNEQFF	TGTGCCAGCAGTAGGACTAGCGGGGCCTACAATGAGCAGTTCTTC
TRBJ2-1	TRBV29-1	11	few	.	CSVSRNNEQFF	TGCAGCGTCTCTAGGAACAATGAGCAGTTCTTC
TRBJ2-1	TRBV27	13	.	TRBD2	CASRSGRSNEQFF	TGTGCCAGCAGAAGCGGGAGAAGCAATGAGCAGTTCTTC
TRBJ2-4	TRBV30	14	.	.	CAWSSWTTLNIQYF	TGTGCCTGGAGTTCCTGGACTACCCTAAACATTCAGTACTTC
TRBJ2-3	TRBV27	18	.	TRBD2	CASSLLVGGGALTDTQYF	TGTGCCAGCAGTTTATTAGTGGGCGGGGGGGCGTTGACAGATACGCAGTATTTT
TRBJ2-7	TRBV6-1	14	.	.	CASSETGRAAEQYF	TGTGCCAGCAGTGAAACGGGCAGGGCCGCCGAGCAGTACTTC
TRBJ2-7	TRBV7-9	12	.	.	CASSFLTGEQYF	TGTGCCAGCAGTTTCCTGACAGGTGAGCAGTACTTC
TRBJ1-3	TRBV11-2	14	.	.	CASSLIELGNTIYF	TGTGCCAGCAGCTTAATAGAACTTGGAAACACCATATATTTT
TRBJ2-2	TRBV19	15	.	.	CASSSGDANTGELFF	TGTGCCAGTAGTAGCGGGGACGCGAACACCGGGGAGCTGTTTTTT
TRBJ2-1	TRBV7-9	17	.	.	CASSQKGGLKNSGEQFF	TGTGCCAGCAGCCAAAAAGGGGGCCTAAAGAACAGCGGGGAGCAGTTCTTC
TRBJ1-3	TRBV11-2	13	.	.	CASSSPRRDTIYF	TGTGCCAGCAGCTCCCCTAGGCGGGACACCATATATTTT
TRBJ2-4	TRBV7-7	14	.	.	CASSPGITAGIQYF	TGTGCCAGCAGCCCCGGGATCACGGCGGGCATTCAGTACTTC
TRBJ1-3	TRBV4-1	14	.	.	CASSTGGSGNTIYF	TGCGCCAGCAGCACCGGCGGCTCTGGAAACACCATATATTTT
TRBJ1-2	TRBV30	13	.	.	CAWSVRQGLGYTF	TGTGCCTGGAGTGTACGGCAGGGGCTAGGCTACACCTTC
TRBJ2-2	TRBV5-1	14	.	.	CASSFPGSTGELFF	TGCGCCAGCAGCTTTCCGGGATCCACCGGGGAGCTGTTTTTT
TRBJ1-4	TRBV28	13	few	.	CASSFTVNEKLFF	TGTGCCAGCAGTTTTACAGTAAATGAAAAACTGTTTTTT
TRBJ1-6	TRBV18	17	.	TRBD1	CASSPPGQGFYNSPLHF	TGTGCCAGCTCTCCACCGGGACAGGGGTTCTATAATTCACCCCTCCACTTT
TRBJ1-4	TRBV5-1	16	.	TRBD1	CASSLPGGIANEKLFF	TGCGCCAGCAGCTTGCCAGGGGGCATTGCTAATGAAAAACTGTTTTTT
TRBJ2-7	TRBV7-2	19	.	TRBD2	CASSLVSGLAGPSSYEQYF	TGTGCCAGCAGCTTAGTCTCGGGACTAGCGGGTCCCTCCTCCTACGAGCAGTACTTC
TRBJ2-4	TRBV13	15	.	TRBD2	CASSSRGRAMNIQYF	TGTGCCAGCAGCTCCCGCGGGAGGGCCATGAACATTCAGTACTTC
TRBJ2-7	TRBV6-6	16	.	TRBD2	CASSPGLAGGGYEQYF	TGTGCCAGCAGCCCCGGACTAGCGGGAGGCGGCTACGAGCAGTACTTC